The clone carrying this T cell receptor (beta chain) was seen repeatedly, ten times or more. Its antigen is unknown. CDR1 and CDR2 from the germline V gene are MNHEY and SVGAGI. This CDR3 contains 10 residues. Between the trimmed V and J ends, which lost 3 bases and 9 bases, there was a span of 0 bases. The sample belongs to a study of T-cell reconstitution after alpha-beta-depleted transplantation in children. Unique molecular identifiers featured in how the TCRbeta library was prepared. TCRdb fed the PCR reads into MiXCR, producing one record per CDR3 protein. The sample holds roughly 48,000 distinct CDR3 sequences, less than 6% seen once. Findings of the study overall: Surviving thymic progenitors and recipient T cells were the source of high TCRbeta diversity at day 60 in some patients. Alpha-beta T cells about two months after transplant reportedly derived from several hundred expanded graft clones. T-cell counts and diversity were attributed mostly to newly produced T cells one year after transplant.

This specimen consisted of PBMCs, mostly from graft donor cells, obtained 60 days after TCRalphabeta/CD19-depleted stem cell transplant. The rearrangement joins TRBV6-5 to TRBJ1-6, with D uncertain. This clonotype was obtained from a female patient aged 2-9 years who had a stem cell transplant for aplastic anemia, so the T cells may come from the graft donor. The CDR3 is CASSYSPLHF. As DNA, the CDR3 is TGTGCCAGCAGTTATTCACCCCTCCACTTT.